The 28 T cell receptor beta chains given below trace back to one sample, sequenced in a study of sequential checkpoint blockade in melanoma. Described treatment: randomized to nivolumab then ipilimumab (arm A) or the reverse (arm B). Profiling relied on immunoSEQ multiplex PCR, and the TCRdb table lists in-frame clones only, not all of them. Of under 4,000 clones listed, approximately 57% are singletons. The specimen was CD8+ T cells sorted from blood (inferred from file names), collected from a patient given nivolumab and ipilimumab in sequence. Receptor source: a human patient with melanoma. Some clones in this sample may be carry-over from other donors' samples.

V gene TRBV7-4 combines with J gene TRBJ2-7; 7 bases agree with TRBD1. The CDR3 is 17 amino acids. Trimming at V came to 0 bases and at J to 0 bases, leaving 8 bases not matched to a gene. The V gene's germline CDR1 is SGHVT and CDR2 SQSDAQ. The CDR3 nucleotides read TGTGCCAGCAGCTTAGCGTCGTTTACAGGGGTCTCCTACGAGCAGTACTTC. Amino acid sequence: CASSLASFTGVSYEQYF.

The CDR3 reads CASSLKLTEGYTF. The CDR3 DNA follows: TGTGCCAGCAGTTTAAAATTGACAGAAGGCTACACCTTC. The chain uses TRBV27 and TRBJ1-2, with D perhaps matching TRBD1 (5 bases). The CDR3 covers 13 residues. V dropped 2 bases and J dropped 8 bases, with 12 bases sitting between them. The germline V gene has CDR1 MNHEY and CDR2 SMNVEV (reference sequence).

The chain couples TRBV9 to TRBJ2-1, with D tentatively TRBD2 (5 bases). Looked up from germline, CDR1 is SGDLS and CDR2 is YYNGEE. CDR3 size: 17 residues. V was shortened by 4 bases and J by 5 bases, with 22 bases between the two germline ends. The CDR3 region has the DNA TGTGCCAGCAGCCCCACTACTTATGGCGTGGGAGACAATGAGCAGTTCTTC. Protein: CASSPTTYGVGDNEQFF. The full variable domain, in which reference TRBV9 and TRBJ2-1 provide the parts outside the CDR3, is DSGVTQTPKHLITATGQRVTLRCSPRSGDLSVYWYQQSLDQGLQFLIQYYNGEERAKGNILERFSAQQFPDLHSELNLSSLELGDSALYFCASSPTTYGVGDNEQFFGPGTRLTVL.

This clone was counted only a few times. The DNA of the CDR3 is TGTGCCAGCAGCTTAAGGGGGGGAACCTACAATGAGCAGTTCTTC. Encoded protein: CASSLRGGTYNEQFF. The chain links TRBV7-9 to TRBJ2-1; D possibly corresponds to TRBD2 (7 bases). The CDR3 covers 15 residues. Germline V gene sequence: CDR1 SEHNR, CDR2 FQNEAQ (reference sequence). Trimming cost V 2 bases and J 2 bases, with 10 bases left between them.

The chain employs TRBV5-6 and TRBJ2-7; TRBD1 is a possible D gene (6 bases). This CDR3 region has 12 residues. CDR1 SGHDT and CDR2 YYEEEE come from the germline V gene. Trimming removed 2 bases from V and 4 bases from J, with 7 bases in between. The CDR3 spells CASSLQGYEQYF. The CDR3 DNA reads as TGTGCCAGCAGCTTACAGGGTTACGAGCAGTACTTC.

In this sample, this clone is medium-sized. The chain carries TRBV29-1 and TRBJ1-2; 7 bases match TRBD1. The CDR3 runs 11 residues. V lost 6 bases and J lost 4; bases outside the gene matches: 2. Germline-derived CDR1 and CDR2 are SQVTM and ANQGSEA. The CDR3 sequence: CSVGTVYGYTF. In DNA form, the CDR3 reads TGCAGCGTCGGGACAGTCTATGGCTACACCTTC.

The CDR3 sequence is CASSVLAGGGTDTQYF. CDR3 nucleotides: TGTGCCAGCAGCGTACTAGCGGGGGGGGGCACAGATACGCAGTATTTT. This chain uses TRBV9 with TRBJ2-3, with 12 bases that match TRBD2. The length of the CDR3 is 16 residues. V trimming: 1 base; J trimming: 1 base; junction bases outside the gene matches: 1. Germline CDR1 SGDLS, CDR2 YYNGEE.

This chain links TRBV6-6 with TRBJ1-3; D call uncertain. Trimming stripped 4 bases from V and 1 base from J, with 11 bases between. Germline V lookup: CDR1 MNHNY, CDR2 SVGAGI (reference sequence). The CDR3 totals 15 residues. The CDR3 region is CASSLPVLSGNTIYF. The DNA of the CDR3 is TGTGCCAGCAGTTTGCCAGTCCTTTCTGGAAACACCATATATTTT.

This chain connects TRBV15 to TRBJ2-6, with a possible D match to TRBD1 (6 bases). The CDR3 has 15 residues. V lost 7 bases and J 1 base, leaving 11 bases between the germline ends. Germline CDR1 reads LNHNV; CDR2 reads YYDKDF (reference sequence). CDR3 DNA sequence: TGTGCCACCACGGAAGGACAGTCTGGGGCCAACGTCCTGACTTTC. Protein sequence: CATTEGQSGANVLTF.

This clone was seen a handful of times. The chain recombines TRBV28 with TRBJ1-5; 10 bases line up with TRBD1. Looked up from germline, CDR1 is MDHEN and CDR2 is SYDVKM. After removal of 10 bases from V and 6 bases from J, the junction contained 12 bases not matched to a gene. The CDR3 runs 15 residues. The CDR3 DNA sequence: TGTGCCACCTCCCGGGACAGGGGTGAGGGTCAGCCCCAGCATTTT. Amino acids: CATSRDRGEGQPQHF.

This chain uses TRBV7-3 with TRBJ2-5, with 8 bases that match TRBD2. Looked up from germline, CDR1 is SGHTA and CDR2 is FQGTGA. V lost 3 bases and J lost 7; bases outside the gene matches: 10. The CDR3 spans 15 residues. The CDR3 loop reads CASSFAGGPYWTQYF. The CDR3 coding sequence is TGTGCCAGCAGCTTCGCGGGGGGCCCCTATTGGACCCAGTACTTC.

This clone was counted a few times. CDR3 amino acids: CASSLGGQHNEKLFF. Written as DNA, the CDR3 is TGTGCCAGCAGCTTAGGAGGCCAGCATAATGAAAAACTGTTTTTT. The rearrangement uses TRBV7-3 and TRBJ1-4; no reliable D call. This CDR3 is built from 15 residues. V dropped 2 bases and J dropped 4 bases, with 11 bases sitting between them. Germline-derived CDR1 and CDR2 are SGHTA and FQGTGA. Full variable domain (missing parts from reference TRBV7-3 and TRBJ1-4): GAGVSQTPSNKVTEKGKYVELRCDPISGHTALYWYRQSLGQGPEFLIYFQGTGAADDSGLPNDRFFAVRPEGSVSTLKIQRTERGDSAVYLCASSLGGQHNEKLFFGSGTQLSVL.

CDR3 sequence: CASSDRVSYEQYF. The CDR3 coding sequence is TGTGCCAGCAGCGACAGGGTATCCTACGAGCAGTACTTC. The chain joins TRBV27 to TRBJ2-7, with 7 positions matching TRBD1. The V and J ends lost 6 bases and 1 base, in that order; junction bases with no gene match: 3. In germline, CDR1 is MNHEY, CDR2 SMNVEV (reference sequence). This CDR3 contains 13 residues.

V and J are TRBV5-1 and TRBJ2-2, with 9 bases identical to TRBD1. The CDR3 is 16 residues long. V shed 5 bases, J shed 3 bases, and the junction held 8 bases outside the gene matches. Germline V gene sequence: CDR1 SGHRS, CDR2 YFSETQ. Here the CDR3 DNA reads TGCGCCAGCAGTCCCGGGACAGGGCCCTACACCGGGGAGCTGTTTTTT. As protein: CASSPGTGPYTGELFF.

This clone is classed as hyperexpanded. This chain connects TRBV7-9 to TRBJ1-1, with a tentative D call TRBD1 (5 bases). Trimming pared 5 bases from V and 7 bases from J, leaving 14 bases between. Germline-derived CDR1 and CDR2 are SEHNR and FQNEAQ (reference sequence). CDR3 length: 13 residues. The CDR3 DNA reads TGTGCCAGCAGCCGCCCTACGCAGGGTGAAGCTTTCTTT. This gives the protein CASSRPTQGEAFF.

V and J are TRBV19 and TRBJ2-1; D is uncertain. V gave up 4 bases and J gave up 7 bases, with 5 bases separating them. The CDR3 is 11 amino acids. Germline CDR1 LNHDA, CDR2 SQIVND (reference sequence). CDR3 DNA: TGTGCCAGTAGTACGTTAAATGAGCAGTTCTTC. Translated: CASSTLNEQFF.

This clone appeared a single time. The V call is TRBV19, the J call TRBJ2-5; D may be TRBD1 (7 bases). The DNA end is more similar to TRBJ2-7, so the J call may be wrong. Germline loops: CDR1 LNHDA, CDR2 SQIVND (reference sequence). The CDR3 has 14 amino acids. The CDR3 DNA is TGTGCCAGTAGTATAGGCGGGACAGCCTACGAGCAGTACTTC. Its protein is CASSIGGTAYEQYF.

This clone appeared a few times. V usage is TRBV6-1 and J usage is TRBJ2-7; 7 bases agree with TRBD2. CDR3 length equals 14 residues. J was trimmed by 2 bases and V by 6 bases; bases with no gene match: 7. Germline-derived CDR1 and CDR2 are MNHNS and SASEGT. CDR3 in amino acids: CASSLSGETYEQYF. The CDR3 region has the DNA TGTGCCAGCAGCCTCAGCGGGGAAACCTACGAGCAGTACTTC.

This clone turned up a few times. Sequence at one end of the junction differs from germline and may be a read error. This chain joins TRBV11-2 and TRBJ2-1, with 7 nucleotides matching TRBD2. Looked up from germline, CDR1 is SGHAT and CDR2 is FQNNGV. This CDR3 has 15 residues. Written as DNA, the CDR3 is TGCGCCAGCAGCCAAGGCCCAGCGGGGTACAATGAGCAGTTCTTC. This translates into CASSQGPAGYNEQFF.

The CDR3 region is CASTQQGVDEQFF. DNA for the CDR3: TGTGCCAGCACCCAACAGGGGGTCGATGAGCAGTTCTTC. The gene calls are TRBV27 and TRBJ2-1; TRBD1 matches at 8 bases. V shed 7 bases, J shed 8 bases, and the junction held 7 bases outside the gene matches. The CDR3 runs 13 residues. Per germline, CDR1 MNHEY and CDR2 SMNVEV (reference sequence).

The genes are TRBV5-6 and TRBJ2-5; 8 bases fit TRBD1. The germline V gene has CDR1 SGHDT and CDR2 YYEEEE. J gave up 2 bases and V 5 bases, and 8 bases lay outside the gene matches. The CDR3 contains 15 residues. The CDR3 here is CASSPIGQGQETQYF. The CDR3 region has the DNA TGTGCCAGCAGTCCGATTGGACAGGGACAAGAGACCCAGTACTTC.

The chain joins TRBV2 to TRBJ2-7; TRBD2 matches at 8 bases. In germline, CDR1 is SNHLY, CDR2 FYNNEI. Germline trimming cut 7 bases from V and 3 bases from J; bases unmatched to any gene: 5. CDR3 length: 13 residues. The CDR3 nucleotides read TGTGCCAGCACACTAGCGGCCCTCTACGAGCAGTACTTC. Residues: CASTLAALYEQYF.

The chain couples TRBV25-1 to TRBJ2-4; 10 bases fit TRBD1. J lost 0 bases, V lost 4 bases, and 9 bases had no gene match. CDR3 length: 18 amino acids. CDR1 and CDR2 from the germline V gene are MGHDK and SYGVNS. The chain's CDR3 is CASSGGTGEILAKNIQYF. DNA of the CDR3: TGTGCCAGCAGTGGGGGGACAGGGGAAATCCTAGCCAAAAACATTCAGTACTTC.

This clone was seen a single time. This chain links TRBV7-9 with TRBJ2-1; D call uncertain. CDR1 and CDR2 (germline): SEHNR, FQNEAQ (reference sequence). The length of the CDR3 is 16 residues. The ends were cut back, 5 bases at V and 2 bases at J, with 16 bases in the middle. The CDR3 loop is CASSQTELPTYNEQFF. For the CDR3, the DNA is TGTGCCAGCAGCCAAACGGAGCTCCCTACCTACAATGAGCAGTTCTTC. Full variable domain (remainder filled in from reference TRBV7-9 and TRBJ2-1): DTGVSQNPRHKITKRGQNVTFRCDPISEHNRLYWYRQTLGQGPEFLTYFQNEAQLEKSRLLSDRFSAERPKGSFSTLEIQRTEQGDSAMYLCASSQTELPTYNEQFFGPGTRLTVL.

The genes are TRBV9 and TRBJ2-7, with TRBD1 matching over 10 bases. The CDR3 is 16 residues long. Germline-derived CDR1 and CDR2 are SGDLS and YYNGEE. After removal of 3 bases from V and 3 bases from J, the junction contained 9 bases not matched to a gene. The CDR3 DNA reads as TGTGCCAGCAGCGCAAGACAGGGGGCGGTCTTCTACGAGCAGTACTTC. It translates to CASSARQGAVFYEQYF.

This clone was counted between two and nine times. V gene TRBV6-5 combines with J gene TRBJ2-7; D is uncertain. V shed 6 bases and J shed 0 bases, with 15 bases lying between them. Germline loops: CDR1 MNHEY, CDR2 SVGAGI. This CDR3 is built from 15 residues. The CDR3 reads CASSQAQQSSYEQYF. The DNA of the CDR3 is TGTGCCAGCAGCCAGGCCCAACAGAGCTCCTACGAGCAGTACTTC.

This clone showed up just a few times. The chain employs TRBV25-1 and TRBJ1-3; D gene unclear. The V gene lost 3 bases and the J gene lost 4 bases, with 7 bases spanning the gap. CDR1 and CDR2 (germline): MGHDK, SYGVNS. The CDR3 has 13 amino acids. CDR3 residues: CASSDEWGNTIYF. The CDR3 coding sequence is TGTGCCAGCAGTGACGAGTGGGGAAACACCATATATTTT.

The chain couples TRBV5-1 to TRBJ1-5; D is undetermined. The V gene's germline CDR1 is SGHRS and CDR2 YFSETQ. Trimming removed 4 bases at V and 2 bases at J, with 13 bases between. The CDR3 runs 15 residues. In nucleotides, the CDR3 is TGCGCCAGCAGCCCTGGGGAGGGAGGCAATCAGCCCCAGCATTTT. Protein: CASSPGEGGNQPQHF. Full variable domain (missing parts from reference TRBV5-1 and TRBJ1-5): KAGVTQTPRYLIKTRGQQVTLSCSPISGHRSVSWYQQTPGQGLQFLFEYFSETQRNKGNFPGRFSGRQFSNSRSEMNVSTLELGDSALYLCASSPGEGGNQPQHFGDGTRLSIL.